These 16 T cell receptor beta chains originate from one sample sequenced in a study of blood T cells in healthy people across ages. Then a second PCR, running roughly 7 to 11 cycles, was carried out with a sample-barcoded 5' primer and a J-beta primer mix. TCRdb independently ran MiXCR on the 5' RACE reads; one entry per CDR3 protein. The sample lists about 1.6 million distinct CDR3 sequences; about 31% were seen once. The sequencing input was blood. These receptors originate from a woman aged 25 to 39 in good health.

The J gene is TRBJ2-1, the V gene TRBV28; 11 bases are a match to TRBD1. From germline, CDR1 is MDHEN and CDR2 SYDVKM. J lost 12 bases, V lost 1 base, and 2 bases had no gene match. There are 13 residues in the CDR3. As DNA, the CDR3 is TGTGCCAGCAGTTTATCCGGGACAGGGGGGCAGTTCTTC. Its translation: CASSLSGTGGQFF.

The chain joins TRBV10-3 to TRBJ1-2; the match to TRBD1 covers 7 bases. Germline V gene lookup returns CDR1 ENHRY and CDR2 SYGVKD. V gave up 4 bases and J gave up 8 bases; unmatched junction bases: 19. This CDR3 has 17 residues. CDR3 DNA: TGTGCCATCAGTGCGCCGGGACAGAGAACGGAACTGGAAGGCTACACCTTC. Protein sequence: CAISAPGQRTELEGYTF.

This sequence joins TRBV6-4 and TRBJ2-2; D remains unclear. There are 11 residues in the CDR3. CDR1 and CDR2 from the germline V gene are MRHNA and SNTAGT. V shed 6 bases and J shed 7 bases, with 6 bases lying between them. CDR3 nucleotides: TGTGCCAGCAGGGATCTCGGGGAGCTGTTTTTT. Translation gives CASRDLGELFF.

The chain uses TRBV7-3 and TRBJ2-1; D not certain. The germline gives CDR1 SGHTA, CDR2 FQGTGA. The CDR3 loop spans 15 amino acids. Trimming took 0 bases from V and 6 from J, leaving 12 bases between them. DNA for the CDR3: TGTGCCAGCAGCTTAACATCCGACCCATTCAATGAGCAGTTCTTC. Its protein product is CASSLTSDPFNEQFF.

Here the CDR3 reads CASNSFSGSYEQYF. The CDR3 DNA follows: TGTGCCAGCAACTCCTTTAGCGGATCCTACGAGCAGTACTTC. The rearrangement uses TRBV7-3 and TRBJ2-7; maybe TRBD2 (6 bases). The CDR3 totals 14 residues. Trimming removed 7 bases from V and 1 base from J, with 14 bases in between. Germline values: CDR1 SGHTA, CDR2 FQGTGA.

V gene TRBV20-1 combines with J gene TRBJ2-4; D is perhaps TRBD2 (6 bases). The J call could be wrong; TRBJ2-7 is a better fit for the DNA end. Germline loops: CDR1 DFQATT, CDR2 SNEGSKA (reference sequence). The CDR3 loop spans 18 amino acids. Written as DNA, the CDR3 is TGCAGTGCTAGAGGGGGCGGGGAGCGAGGAAGATTTGGGTACGAGCAGTACTTC. This encodes CSARGGGERGRFGYEQYF.

This chain links TRBV20-1 with TRBJ1-1; D may be TRBD1 (5 bases). The V end lost 5 bases, the J end lost 1 base, and 11 bases lay between the germline ends. In germline, CDR1 is DFQATT, CDR2 SNEGSKA (reference sequence). The CDR3 has 13 residues. The CDR3, as DNA: TGCAGTGCTGTCCCTCAGGGGAACACTGAAGCTTTCTTT. It yields the protein CSAVPQGNTEAFF.

This clonotype was observed a few times. The J gene is TRBJ1-2, the V gene TRBV7-9, with unresolved D. V was cut by 4 bases and J by 4 bases, with 7 bases left in between. CDR3 size: 12 residues. CDR1 SEHNR and CDR2 FQNEAQ come from the germline V gene (reference sequence). The CDR3 DNA reads TGTGCCAGCAGCTCCAGAGCCTATGGCTACACCTTC. Encoded protein: CASSSRAYGYTF. The variable domain in full, with the rest retrieved from reference TRBV7-9 and TRBJ1-2, is DTGVSQNPRHKITKRGQNVTFRCDPISEHNRLYWYRQTLGQGPEFLTYFQNEAQLEKSRLLSDRFSAERPKGSFSTLEIQRTEQGDSAMYLCASSSRAYGYTFGSGTRLTVV.

V and J are TRBV6-1 and TRBJ1-1, with 8 bases lining up with TRBD1. Germline CDR1 MNHNS, CDR2 SASEGT. This CDR3 has 16 amino acids. The junction had 8 bases not matched to a gene; V was cut back by 2 bases and J by 3 bases. The CDR3 DNA is TGTGCCAGCAGTGAATGGACAGGGAGAATTGACACTGAAGCTTTCTTT. This codes for CASSEWTGRIDTEAFF.

This clonotype was recorded once. One junction end disagrees with the germline gene, perhaps due to a read error. This chain connects TRBV12-3 or TRBV12-4 to TRBJ2-3; 8 positions agree with TRBD2. This CDR3 has 15 residues. The CDR3 nucleotides are TGTGCCAGCAGTAGGGCGGGAGGTAGCACAGATACGGAGTATTTT. It yields the protein CASSRAGGSTDTEYF.

The chain employs TRBV5-1 and TRBJ2-3, with D possibly being TRBD2 (5 bases). This CDR3 spans 13 amino acids. Germline CDR1 is SGHRS and CDR2 is YFSETQ. Trimming stripped 7 bases from V and 1 base from J, with 10 bases between. The CDR3 coding sequence is TGCGCCAGCGGGGAGAGAGGCACAGATACGCAGTATTTT. It encodes CASGERGTDTQYF.

The chain joins TRBV20-1 to TRBJ2-4; 9 nucleotides line up with TRBD1. The J segment lost 6 bases and the V segment lost 3 bases, leaving 6 bases of the junction unmatched. Germline V gives CDR1 DFQATT, CDR2 SNEGSKA (reference sequence). This CDR3 is built from 14 residues. CDR3: CSARGGTGRNIQYF. The CDR3 region has the DNA TGCAGTGCTAGGGGGGGGACAGGGCGAAACATTCAGTACTTC.

The J gene is TRBJ2-1, the V gene TRBV3-1, with 9 positions matching TRBD2. Germline CDR1 LGHDT, CDR2 YNNKEL (reference sequence). This CDR3 spans 16 amino acids. The junction had 4 bases not matched to a gene; V was cut back by 0 bases and J by 4 bases. In DNA, the CDR3 is TGTGCCAGCAGCCAAGATTCCAGCGGGGGGTACAATGAGCAGTTCTTC. Translated: CASSQDSSGGYNEQFF.

The chain is built from TRBV27 and TRBJ2-7; D ambiguous. CDR1 and CDR2 from the germline V gene are MNHEY and SMNVEV (reference sequence). The CDR3 runs to 13 residues. V was clipped by 5 bases and J by 2 bases, with 10 bases between them. In DNA form, the CDR3 reads TGTGCCAGCAGTCATGGGCGGCCCTACGAGCAGTACTTC. It yields the protein CASSHGRPYEQYF.

The chain employs TRBV4-2 and TRBJ2-3; 12 bases fit TRBD1. V shed 3 bases and J 3 bases; nucleotides not matched to a gene: 7. The CDR3 sequence is 17 residues long. CDR1 and CDR2 from the germline V gene are LGHNA and YNFKEQ. The CDR3 DNA follows: TGTGCCAGCAGCCACCCCGGGGGACAGGGGGCGACAGATACGCAGTATTTT. Its translation: CASSHPGGQGATDTQYF.

Many counts were recorded for this clonotype. The rearrangement joins TRBV5-6 to TRBJ2-1; D possibly corresponds to TRBD1 (6 bases). The CDR3 loop spans 16 amino acids. Germline-derived CDR1 and CDR2 are SGHDT and YYEEEE. Trimming left V 0 bases short and J 8 bases short, with 18 bases between. DNA of the CDR3: TGTGCCAGCAGCTTGGCGACAGGAGGCATGAGTGATGAGCAGTTCTTC. This translates into CASSLATGGMSDEQFF.